This passage covers 31 T cell receptor beta chains from one sample sequenced in a study of T-cell memory formation after mild COVID-19. TCRdb re-called the 5' RACE reads through MiXCR, storing one row per CDR3 protein. The data contain a few hundred thousand distinct CDR3 sequences, approximately 15% of them singletons. Material for sequencing was PBMCs or a T cell subset sorted from them (not recorded which). Every receptor here comes from a young man who had mild COVID-19 (a few samples of this study predate the infection). Cell type and time point are not known.

The gene calls are TRBV12-3 or TRBV12-4 and TRBJ2-2; 8 bases align to TRBD1. The CDR3 loop spans 15 amino acids. After removal of 4 bases from V and 5 bases from J, the junction contained 6 bases not matched to a gene. CDR3: CASSWDRTTTGELFF. In DNA form, the CDR3 reads TGTGCCAGCAGTTGGGACAGGACAACGACCGGGGAGCTGTTTTTT.

In this sample, this clonotype turned up many times. The V call is TRBV7-9, the J call TRBJ1-1; D is perhaps TRBD1 (6 bases). This CDR3 has 15 residues. Between the trimmed V and J ends, which lost 6 bases and 0 bases, there was a span of 14 bases. Per germline, CDR1 SEHNR and CDR2 FQNEAQ (reference sequence). In DNA, the CDR3 is TGTGCCAGCAGGGGGGGGCGGCAGTTGAACACTGAAGCTTTCTTT. Translation: CASRGGRQLNTEAFF.

This clonotype was counted ten times or more. V is TRBV4-1 and J is TRBJ2-3; D remains ambiguous. V was trimmed by 6 bases and J by 0 bases, leaving 13 bases between them. Germline assignment: CDR1 MGHRA and CDR2 YSYEKL. The CDR3 covers 15 residues. The CDR3 here is CASRDTTSSTDTQYF. The CDR3, as DNA: TGCGCCAGCAGGGATACCACTTCTAGCACAGATACGCAGTATTTT.

In this sample, this clonotype turned up many times. The V and J genes are TRBV29-1 and TRBJ2-1; weak D call: TRBD2 (6 bases). There are 12 residues in the CDR3. Germline V gene sequence: CDR1 SQVTM, CDR2 ANQGSEA. The V and J ends lost 6 bases and 8 bases respectively, with 14 bases between them. As DNA, the CDR3 is TGCAGCGTGGGACTCGGTGGGGATGAGCAGTTCTTC. It codes for CSVGLGGDEQFF.

This clonotype turned up a few times. The CDR3 reads CASSRSRVRTDTQYF. CDR3 sequence (DNA): TGTGCCAGCAGTCGTTCCCGGGTACGCACAGATACGCAGTATTTT. The V call is TRBV12-3 or TRBV12-4, the J call TRBJ2-3; D is undetermined. The CDR3 has 15 amino acids. Deletions cut 5 bases from V and 1 base from J, with 13 bases between.

The chain recombines TRBV25-1 with TRBJ2-1, with D unresolved. This CDR3 has 11 amino acids. Per germline, CDR1 MGHDK and CDR2 SYGVNS. V was clipped by 0 bases and J by 8 bases, with 2 bases between them. Written as DNA, the CDR3 is TGTGCCAGCAGTGAATATGATGAGCAGTTCTTC. Translation: CASSEYDEQFF. Using reference TRBV25-1 and TRBJ2-1 for the parts outside the CDR3, the full variable domain is EADIYQTPRYLVIGTGKKITLECSQTMGHDKMYWYQQDPGMELHLIHYSYGVNSTEKGDLSSESTVSRIRTEHFPLTLESARPSHTSQYLCASSEYDEQFFGPGTRLTVL.

This clonotype turned up a few times. The chain combines TRBV27 with TRBJ1-5; no firm D call. The V end lost 6 bases, the J end lost 3 bases, and 15 bases lay between the germline ends. The CDR3 runs to 15 residues. CDR1 MNHEY and CDR2 SMNVEV come from the germline V gene (reference sequence). The CDR3 here is CASSRAASYNQPQHF. Written as DNA, the CDR3 is TGTGCCAGCAGCCGGGCGGCATCGTACAATCAGCCCCAGCATTTT.

This clonotype was counted ten times or more. The chain recombines TRBV7-8 with TRBJ2-2; D not resolved. The CDR3 has 15 amino acids. V lost 2 bases, J lost 2 bases, and 9 bases lay in between. Looked up from germline, CDR1 is SGHVS and CDR2 is FQNEAQ. This CDR3 is CASSLLGLNTGELFF. CDR3 DNA sequence: TGTGCCAGCAGCTTACTGGGCTTAAACACCGGGGAGCTGTTTTTT.

This clonotype was recorded a few times. The chain recombines TRBV28 with TRBJ2-7, with 10 bases fitting TRBD1. Looked up from germline, CDR1 is MDHEN and CDR2 is SYDVKM. The trim removed 5 bases at V and 4 bases at J, leaving 8 bases unmatched. This CDR3 contains 15 residues. In DNA, the CDR3 is TGTGCCAGCAGTCCGCTGTCGGGACAGGGGTACGAGCAGTACGTC. Its protein product is CASSPLSGQGYEQYV.

This clonotype showed up many times. This rearrangement joins TRBV5-1 to TRBJ1-1; perhaps TRBD1 as D (5 bases). From germline, CDR1 is SGHRS and CDR2 YFSETQ. CDR3 length: 14 amino acids. Trimming took off 4 bases at V and 3 bases at J, with 13 bases between the two ends. This CDR3 is CASSLMLGDTEAFF. CDR3 in DNA: TGCGCCAGCAGCCTGATGCTGGGGGACACTGAAGCTTTCTTT. Drawing the rest from reference TRBV5-1 and TRBJ1-1, the complete variable domain is KAGVTQTPRYLIKTRGQQVTLSCSPISGHRSVSWYQQTPGQGLQFLFEYFSETQRNKGNFPGRFSGRQFSNSRSEMNVSTLELGDSALYLCASSLMLGDTEAFFGQGTRLTVV.

The J gene is TRBJ2-1, the V gene TRBV4-2, with 9 positions matching TRBD1. J was trimmed by 9 bases and V by 5 bases; bases with no gene match: 11. In germline, CDR1 is LGHNA, CDR2 YNFKEQ. This CDR3 contains 15 residues. The DNA of the CDR3 is TGTGCCAGCAGCGTGCCGGGACAGGGTCTAGGTGAGCAGTTCTTC. Protein product: CASSVPGQGLGEQFF.

The chain combines TRBV15 with TRBJ2-6, with no clear D. Trimming left V 5 bases short and J 2 bases short, with 16 bases between. The CDR3 has 17 residues. CDR1 and CDR2 (germline): LNHNV, YYDKDF (reference sequence). The CDR3 DNA reads as TGTGCCACCAGCCGGCCCTTGGGCGCGCCTGGGGCCAACGTCCTGACTTTC. Its translation is CATSRPLGAPGANVLTF.

This chain uses TRBV6-1 with TRBJ2-3; TRBD2 matches 10 bases. The V and J ends lost 3 bases and 4 bases, in that order; junction bases with no gene match: 4. The germline gives CDR1 MNHNS, CDR2 SASEGT. This CDR3 has 15 residues. The CDR3 DNA sequence: TGTGCCAGCAGTGATACTAGCGGGGTCCCAGATACGCAGTATTTT. Amino acids: CASSDTSGVPDTQYF.

This clonotype showed up many times. This chain joins TRBV12-3 or TRBV12-4 and TRBJ2-2; possibly TRBD1 for D (6 bases). This CDR3 is built from 12 residues. Trimming stripped 5 bases from V and 8 bases from J, with 9 bases between. CDR3 sequence (DNA): TGTGCCAGCAGTCCACAGGGTGGGGAGCTGTTTTTT. It is translated as CASSPQGGELFF.

The rearrangement links TRBV5-1 to TRBJ2-3; maybe TRBD2 (5 bases). Trimming removed 5 bases from V and 0 bases from J, with 13 bases in between. Germline lookup yields CDR1 SGHRS and CDR2 YFSETQ. The CDR3 covers 15 residues. The CDR3 loop is CASRTNGESTDTQYF. The CDR3 bases are TGCGCCAGCAGAACGAATGGGGAGAGCACAGATACGCAGTATTTT.

This clonotype was detected only a few times. The chain carries TRBV4-1 and TRBJ2-5; D may correspond to TRBD1 or TRBD2 (6 bases each). This CDR3 is 16 amino acids long. Germline CDR1 MGHRA, CDR2 YSYEKL. V was trimmed by 1 base and J by 5 bases, leaving 17 bases between them. The CDR3 DNA follows: TGCGCCAGCAGCCAAGTTGGAGGGGGGCCGGCCGAGACCCAGTACTTC. The encoded protein is CASSQVGGGPAETQYF.

The chain uses TRBV4-1 and TRBJ1-2, with 7 bases matching TRBD1. Germline loops: CDR1 MGHRA, CDR2 YSYEKL. The CDR3 runs to 16 residues. V lost 3 bases to trimming and J lost 4 bases; unmatched junction nucleotides: 11. The CDR3 coding sequence is TGCGCCAGCAGCCACCCCGGTGAAGGGGGCATCTATGGCTACACCTTC. Protein sequence: CASSHPGEGGIYGYTF.

The chain couples TRBV4-1 to TRBJ2-3; TRBD1 agrees at 9 bases. The trim removed 7 bases at V and 0 bases at J, leaving 5 bases unmatched. The germline V gene has CDR1 MGHRA and CDR2 YSYEKL. This CDR3 has 15 residues. The CDR3, as DNA: TGCGCCAGCAAGAGGACAGGGGCCAGCACAGATACGCAGTATTTT. Its protein is CASKRTGASTDTQYF.

This clonotype was detected a few times. This sequence joins TRBV4-3 and TRBJ2-1, with TRBD1 as a possible D gene (6 bases). The germline CDR1 and CDR2 sequences are LGHNA and YSLEER. This CDR3 is 16 amino acids long. V was cut by 4 bases and J by 2 bases, with 15 bases left in between. The CDR3 reads CASSRAKGVPYNEQFF. CDR3 coding DNA: TGCGCCAGCAGCCGCGCCAAGGGGGTCCCCTACAATGAGCAGTTCTTC.

This rearrangement joins TRBV6-6 to TRBJ1-4; D gene uncertain. CDR1 MNHNY and CDR2 SVGAGI come from the germline V gene (reference sequence). This CDR3 contains 13 residues. Between the trimmed V and J ends, which lost 4 bases and 7 bases, there was a span of 10 bases. The CDR3 coding sequence is TGTGCCAGCAGTTCCCGAAGGACTGAAAAACTGTTTTTT. It yields the protein CASSSRRTEKLFF.

This clonotype was counted a few times. DNA of the CDR3: TGCGCCAGCAGCTTGGGATGGGCTAGCGGGGGAGATACGCAGTATTTT. Translating gives CASSLGWASGGDTQYF. This rearrangement joins TRBV5-1 to TRBJ2-3; TRBD2 matches 10 bases. Trimming cost V 0 bases and J 5 bases; bases outside gene matches: 6. This CDR3 has 16 amino acids. Germline-derived CDR1 and CDR2 are SGHRS and YFSETQ.

This CDR3 is CASSKNRDRGMGTEAFF. The CDR3 DNA reads TGTGCCAGCAGCAAAAACCGGGACAGGGGAATGGGAACTGAAGCTTTCTTT. The chain uses TRBV21-1 and TRBJ1-1; the table's D gene call, TRBD1, was not cross checked with the DNA. TRBV21-1 is a pseudogene. There are 17 residues in the CDR3.

The genes are TRBV12-3 or TRBV12-4 and TRBJ1-4; D is uncertain. CDR3 length: 15 amino acids. Trimming pared 7 bases from V and 5 bases from J, leaving 17 bases between. CDR3 amino acids: CASTLWAPGNEKLFF. The DNA of the CDR3 is TGTGCCAGCACCTTATGGGCCCCGGGGAATGAAAAACTGTTTTTT.

The rearrangement links TRBV7-9 to TRBJ2-5; TRBD2 aligns across 10 bases. The CDR3 is made up of 17 amino acids. Per germline, CDR1 SEHNR and CDR2 FQNEAQ (reference sequence). J was trimmed by 3 bases and V by 5 bases; bases with no gene match: 12. The CDR3 here is CASSPASRTSGKETQYF. The CDR3 DNA reads TGTGCCAGCAGCCCCGCATCCCGGACTAGCGGAAAAGAGACCCAGTACTTC. Looking up the rest from reference TRBV7-9 and TRBJ2-5 gives the full variable domain: DTGVSQNPRHKITKRGQNVTFRCDPISEHNRLYWYRQTLGQGPEFLTYFQNEAQLEKSRLLSDRFSAERPKGSFSTLEIQRTEQGDSAMYLCASSPASRTSGKETQYFGPGTRLLVL.

This clonotype occurred a few times. The chain joins TRBV28 to TRBJ2-2; either TRBD1 or TRBD2 may fit D (6 bases each). V lost 4 bases to trimming and J lost 0 bases, with 12 bases between them. CDR3 size: 16 residues. Germline V gene sequence: CDR1 MDHEN, CDR2 SYDVKM. The CDR3 bases are TGTGCCAGCAGTTCCCTTGGGGGGCCGAACACCGGGGAGCTGTTTTTT. It yields the protein CASSSLGGPNTGELFF.

This clonotype has only a few counts. This chain uses TRBV5-1 with TRBJ2-2, with D uncertain. Germline assignment: CDR1 SGHRS and CDR2 YFSETQ. Trimming left V 4 bases short and J 0 bases short, with 16 bases between. CDR3 size: 17 residues. This CDR3 reads CASSPWGSVSNTGELFF. The CDR3 nucleotides read TGCGCCAGCAGCCCTTGGGGTAGTGTATCGAACACCGGGGAGCTGTTTTTT.

The rearrangement joins TRBV7-2 to TRBJ2-7; a possible D gene is TRBD2 (5 bases). Germline-derived CDR1 and CDR2 are SGHTA and FQGNSA. Trimming cost V 0 bases and J 4 bases, with 10 bases left between them. This CDR3 spans 14 amino acids. This CDR3 is CASSLAEGWYEQYF. The CDR3 bases are TGTGCCAGCAGCTTAGCCGAGGGTTGGTACGAGCAGTACTTC.

This clonotype was detected only a few times. This chain joins TRBV7-3 and TRBJ2-2, with a weak D call TRBD2 (6 bases). CDR3 length equals 15 residues. The germline V gene encodes CDR1 SGHTA and CDR2 FQGTGA. With 6 bases removed from V and 4 bases from J, the gap between germline ends came to 15 bases. The CDR3 region is CASRVGGAFTGELFF. CDR3 in DNA: TGTGCCAGCAGGGTCGGCGGGGCGTTCACCGGGGAGCTGTTTTTT.

This chain uses TRBV4-1 with TRBJ2-1; the D gene is possibly TRBD2 (6 bases). The CDR3 length is 12 residues. V shed 2 bases and J shed 10 bases, with 9 bases lying between them. Germline V gene lookup returns CDR1 MGHRA and CDR2 YSYEKL. The CDR3 protein is CASSQTDYEQFF. DNA of the CDR3: TGCGCCAGCAGCCAAACGGACTACGAGCAGTTCTTC.

The sample holds a few counts of this clonotype. The gene calls are TRBV5-1 and TRBJ2-1; no clear D. The V gene's germline CDR1 is SGHRS and CDR2 YFSETQ. Trimming pared 0 bases from V and 4 bases from J, leaving 11 bases between. The CDR3 has 15 amino acids. The CDR3 DNA reads as TGCGCCAGCAGCTTGGAAAGGAGTCGATACAATGAGCAGTTCTTC. It translates to CASSLERSRYNEQFF.

This chain uses TRBV12-3 or TRBV12-4 with TRBJ2-2; no firm D call. Between the trimmed V and J ends, which lost 2 bases and 3 bases, there was a span of 10 bases. This CDR3 is 15 amino acids long. CDR3 DNA sequence: TGTGCCAGCAGTTTAAGGCAAGGACACACCGGGGAGCTGTTTTTT. Its translation: CASSLRQGHTGELFF.